The clone carrying this T cell receptor beta chain was found many times. No antigen is known for it. Gene names refer to mouse genes. The CDR3 end lies 4 residues beyond the end of the read and is filled in from the germline J gene. Other nucleotide sequences in the sample specify the same CDR3. The data were obtained in a study of CD8+ T cells in alopecia areata. Study summary: Recipient mice, approximately 6-11-week-old female C3H/HeJ animals, received skin from approximately 6-13-month-old C3H/HeJ graft donors with spontaneous alopecia.

On the basis of CD4, CD8alpha, NKG2D, NKG2ACE and other markers, pooled cutaneous lymph node cells were sorted. Germline CDR1 is NSHNY and CDR2 is SYGAGN. V dropped 3 bases and J dropped 0; count of bases not matched to a gene: 2. The CDR3 has 15 residues. RNA extraction and reverse transcription yielded cDNA as sequencing template. Produced via immunoSEQ multiplex PCR; TCRdb's table is partial and in-frame only. The sample presents more than 250,000 clones, none singletons. Points from the study as a whole: Scalp samples also contribute reads from the resident alphabeta T cells found in normal skin.

The specimen sequenced was CD4+ T cells sorted from a lymph node. The J gene is TRBJ2-1, the V gene TRBV13-1; TRBD1 aligns across 8 bases. This TCR was recovered from a C3H/HeJ mouse with alopecia areata. For this strain, the MHC haplotype corresponds to H2-k. The CDR3: CASSGDRNNYAEQFF. The CDR3 DNA, read in part, is TGTGCCAGCAGTGGGGACAGGAATAACTATGCT.